Each of the 7 T cell receptor beta chains below was sequenced from the same sample in a study of cytomegalovirus exposure and HLA in healthy donors listed by TCRdb under 2017. The library was obtained by the immunoSEQ multiplex PCR assay. For the multiplex PCR, a mixture combining 60 forward primers for TCR Vbeta segments and 13 reverse primers for TCR Jbeta segments was used. Held by TCRdb, this immuneACCESS table contains in-frame sequences only and omits some clones. Under half of the omission traces to an unresolved V gene where checked; the cause of the rest is unknown. In this sample the table shows more than 95,000 clones, about 80% of which occur a single time. The ten biggest clones cover about 3.5% of the sample. Material for sequencing was PBMCs. These receptors all come from a man aged 40-49 years in good health and CMV-seronegative.

The chain uses TRBV5-1 and TRBJ2-7; 8 positions agree with TRBD1. CDR3 length: 16 amino acids. After removal of 4 bases from V and 2 bases from J, the junction contained 11 bases not matched to a gene. Germline assignment: CDR1 SGHRS and CDR2 YFSETQ. The CDR3 spells CASSNGTGRFAYEQYF. CDR3 nucleotide sequence: TGCGCCAGCAGCAACGGGACAGGCCGCTTCGCCTACGAGCAGTACTTC. The whole variable domain, remainder taken from reference TRBV5-1 and TRBJ2-7, is KAGVTQTPRYLIKTRGQQVTLSCSPISGHRSVSWYQQTPGQGLQFLFEYFSETQRNKGNFPGRFSGRQFSNSRSEMNVSTLELGDSALYLCASSNGTGRFAYEQYFGPGTRLTVT.

The chain recombines TRBV7-3 with TRBJ1-2, with TRBD1 matching 9 bases. The V gene's germline CDR1 is SGHTA and CDR2 FQGTGA. The CDR3 sequence is 15 residues long. The V and J ends lost 4 bases and 3 bases, in that order; junction bases with no gene match: 6. CDR3 protein: CASSSRDRVDYGYTF. Written as DNA, the CDR3 is TGTGCCAGCAGCTCCCGGGACAGGGTTGACTATGGCTACACCTTC.

The chain has TRBV5-1 and TRBJ2-7, with 9 bases aligning to TRBD2. Germline CDR1 SGHRS, CDR2 YFSETQ. V shed 4 bases and J 4 bases; nucleotides not matched to a gene: 9. The CDR3 extends over 15 amino acids. The CDR3: CASSLDAGGPYEQYF. In DNA, the CDR3 is TGCGCCAGCAGCCTGGACGCGGGGGGGCCTTACGAGCAGTACTTC.

With respect to this clone: The identical CDR3 is also encoded by other nucleotide sequences in the sample. The gene calls are TRBV10-3 and TRBJ2-2; TRBD1 aligns across 12 bases. Germline CDR1 ENHRY, CDR2 SYGVKD. V shed 0 bases and J 5 bases; nucleotides not matched to a gene: 7. The CDR3 is 18 amino acids. The CDR3 bases are TGTGCCATCAGTGAGTCCCCGGGACAGGGGGCGAGGACCGGGGAGCTGTTTTTT. This codes for CAISESPGQGARTGELFF.

This chain uses TRBV19 with TRBJ2-1; 10 nucleotides line up with TRBD2. The CDR3 totals 13 residues. V lost 10 bases and J lost 4; bases outside the gene matches: 4. The germline V gene encodes CDR1 LNHDA and CDR2 SQIVND (reference sequence). This chain's CDR3 is CATTSGAYNEQFF. Here the CDR3 DNA reads TGTGCCACAACTAGCGGGGCGTACAATGAGCAGTTCTTC.

The rearrangement links TRBV21-1 to TRBJ2-1; the listed D gene, TRBD2, was not tested against the DNA. TRBV21-1 is a pseudogene locus. CDR3 length: 14 residues. The CDR3 loop is CASSGGTLGNEQFF. The CDR3 coding sequence is TGTGCCAGCTCGGGAGGGACCTTAGGAAATGAGCAGTTCTTC.

This clone was seen just once. The CDR3 loop is CASSATVNTEAFF. CDR3 in DNA: TGTGCCAGCAGCGCTACAGTGAACACTGAAGCTTTCTTT. The chain joins TRBV7-7 to TRBJ1-1; D not resolved. CDR3 length: 13 amino acids. Germline V lookup: CDR1 SSHAT, CDR2 FNYEAQ (reference sequence). Trimming pared 5 bases from V and 0 bases from J, leaving 7 bases between.